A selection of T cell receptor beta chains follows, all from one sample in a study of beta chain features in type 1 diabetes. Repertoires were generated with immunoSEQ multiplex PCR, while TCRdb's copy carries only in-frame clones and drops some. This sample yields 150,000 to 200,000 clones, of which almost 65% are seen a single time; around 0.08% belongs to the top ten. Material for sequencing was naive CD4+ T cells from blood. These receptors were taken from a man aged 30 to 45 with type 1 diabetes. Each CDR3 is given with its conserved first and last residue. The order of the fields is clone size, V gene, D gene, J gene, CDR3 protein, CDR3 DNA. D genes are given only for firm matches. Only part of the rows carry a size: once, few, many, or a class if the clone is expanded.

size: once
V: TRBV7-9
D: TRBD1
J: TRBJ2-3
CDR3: CASSLTGGHTDTQYF
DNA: TGTGCCAGCAGCCTCACAGGGGGGCACACAGATACGCAGTATTTT

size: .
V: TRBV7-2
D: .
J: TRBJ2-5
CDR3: CASSQSRGAETQYF
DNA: TGTGCCAGCAGCCAAAGTAGGGGGGCGGAGACCCAGTACTTC

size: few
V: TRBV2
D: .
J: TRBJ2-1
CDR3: CASRRGSYNEQFF
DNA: TGTGCCAGCAGGCGGGGCTCCTACAATGAGCAGTTCTTC

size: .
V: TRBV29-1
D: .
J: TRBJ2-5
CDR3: CSVETSLGETQYF
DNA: TGCAGCGTTGAAACTAGTCTAGGAGAGACCCAGTACTTC

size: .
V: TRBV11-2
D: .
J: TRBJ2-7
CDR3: CASSLDLGAHSYEQYF
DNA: TGTGCCAGCAGCTTAGATCTCGGGGCACATTCCTACGAGCAGTACTTC

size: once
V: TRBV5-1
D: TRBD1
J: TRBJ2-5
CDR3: CASSLAKGQVKETQYF
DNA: TGCGCCAGCAGCTTGGCCAAAGGACAGGTGAAAGAGACCCAGTACTTC

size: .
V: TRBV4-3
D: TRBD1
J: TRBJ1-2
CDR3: CASSQGGQVNYGYTF
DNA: TGCGCCAGCAGCCAAGGGGGACAGGTTAACTATGGCTACACCTTC

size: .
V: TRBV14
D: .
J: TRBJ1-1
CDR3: CASSPIWRGASTEAFF
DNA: TGTGCCAGCAGCCCCATTTGGAGGGGGGCAAGCACTGAAGCTTTCTTT

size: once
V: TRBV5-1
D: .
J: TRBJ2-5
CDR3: CASSLSGQQETQYF
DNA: TGCGCCAGCAGCTTGAGTGGGCAGCAAGAGACCCAGTACTTC

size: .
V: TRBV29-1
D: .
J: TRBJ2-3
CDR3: CSVLDSTDTQYF
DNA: TGCAGCGTTTTGGATAGCACAGATACGCAGTATTTT

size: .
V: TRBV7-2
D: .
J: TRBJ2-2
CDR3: CASSLAVNTGELFF
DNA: TGTGCCAGCAGCTTAGCGGTGAACACCGGGGAGCTGTTTTTT

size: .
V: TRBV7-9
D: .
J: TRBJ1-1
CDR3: CASSAAVAFF
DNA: TGTGCCAGCAGTGCGGCCGTGGCTTTCTTT

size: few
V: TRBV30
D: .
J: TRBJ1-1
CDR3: CAWSAGRTVPMNTEAFF
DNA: TGTGCCTGGAGTGCGGGACGGACGGTCCCTATGAACACTGAAGCTTTCTTT

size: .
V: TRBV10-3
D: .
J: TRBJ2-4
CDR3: CAISESSNIQYF
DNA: TGTGCCATCAGTGAGTCCTCAAACATTCAGTACTTC

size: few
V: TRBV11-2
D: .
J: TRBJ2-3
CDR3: CASSLETSLVTDTQYF
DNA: TGTGCCAGCAGCTTAGAAACTTCTCTGGTCACAGATACGCAGTATTTT

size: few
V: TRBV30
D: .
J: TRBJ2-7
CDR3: CAWGGGYEQYF
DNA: TGTGCCTGGGGAGGCGGATACGAGCAGTACTTC

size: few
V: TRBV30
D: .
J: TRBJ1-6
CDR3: CAWNSDSPLHF
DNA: TGTGCCTGGAACAGTGATTCACCCCTCCACTTT

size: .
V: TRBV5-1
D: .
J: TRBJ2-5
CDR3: CASRTATLGETQYF
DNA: TGCGCCAGCAGGACGGCAACCCTGGGAGAGACCCAGTACTTC

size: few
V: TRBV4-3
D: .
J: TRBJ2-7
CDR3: CASSQDRNSQQYF
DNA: TGCGCCAGCAGCCAAGATAGAAACAGTCAGCAGTACTTC

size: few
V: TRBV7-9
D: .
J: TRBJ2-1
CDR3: CASSLGGSDEQFF
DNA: TGTGCCAGCAGCTTAGGCGGGTCAGATGAGCAGTTCTTC

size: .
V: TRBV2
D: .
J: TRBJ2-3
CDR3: CASMQLEGPDTQYF
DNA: TGTGCCAGCATGCAACTAGAAGGCCCAGATACGCAGTATTTT

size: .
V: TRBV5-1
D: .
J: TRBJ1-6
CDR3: CASMSGLVRSPLHF
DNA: TGCGCCAGCATGTCGGGGCTAGTTCGATCACCCCTCCACTTT

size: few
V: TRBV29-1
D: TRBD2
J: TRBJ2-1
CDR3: CSVALGAGGLNEQFF
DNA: TGCAGCGTTGCGCTCGGAGCGGGGGGCCTCAATGAGCAGTTCTTC

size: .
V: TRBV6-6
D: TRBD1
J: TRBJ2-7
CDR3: CASSLRQGTTYEQYF
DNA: TGTGCCAGCAGTCTACGACAGGGAACAACCTACGAGCAGTACTTC

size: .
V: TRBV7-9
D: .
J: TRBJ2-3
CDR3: CASMASGTDTQYF
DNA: TGTGCCAGCATGGCTAGCGGCACAGATACGCAGTATTTT

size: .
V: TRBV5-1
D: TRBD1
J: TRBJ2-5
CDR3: CASSSRTGGSSPPVETQYF
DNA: TGCGCCAGCAGCTCAAGGACAGGGGGTTCCAGCCCGCCGGTGGAGACCCAGTACTTC